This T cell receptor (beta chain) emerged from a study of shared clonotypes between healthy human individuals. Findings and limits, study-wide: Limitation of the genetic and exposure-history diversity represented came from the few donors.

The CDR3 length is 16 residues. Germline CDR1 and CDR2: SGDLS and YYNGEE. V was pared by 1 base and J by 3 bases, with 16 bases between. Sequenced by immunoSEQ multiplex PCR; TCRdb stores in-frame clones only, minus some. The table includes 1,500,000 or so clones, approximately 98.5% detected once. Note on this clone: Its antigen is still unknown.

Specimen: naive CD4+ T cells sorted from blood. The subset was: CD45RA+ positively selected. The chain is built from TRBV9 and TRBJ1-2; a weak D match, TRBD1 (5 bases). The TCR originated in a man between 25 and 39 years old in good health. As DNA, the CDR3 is TGTGCCAGCAGCGTACCGCCGACAGTAGGGGACTATGGCTACACCTTC. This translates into CASSVPPTVGDYGYTF.